This T cell receptor (beta chain) was sequenced during a study of shared clonotypes between healthy human individuals. On the study more broadly: Three plates each covered CD4 naive and memory; CD8 naive two, CD8 memory one.

Evenly divided among several immunoSEQ plates was the genomic DNA of each subset. TCRdb's copy holds only in-frame clones and misses some; the assay was immunoSEQ multiplex PCR. The sample contains fewer than 1.8 million clones, 98% of which appear only once. With 0 bases removed from V and 6 bases from J, the gap between germline ends came to 9 bases. The germline gives CDR1 SGHNT, CDR2 YYREEE (reference sequence). The CDR3 contains 13 residues. The clonotype comes from a man aged 25-40 years in good health. Sequencing was done on a sample of naive CD4+ T cells sorted from blood. Subset specified: CD45RA+ positively selected. V is TRBV5-4 and J is TRBJ1-1; no clear D gene. The CDR3 protein is CASSLADAAEAFF. The CDR3 nucleotides read TGTGCCAGCAGCTTGGCTGATGCTGCTGAAGCTTTCTTT.